This T cell receptor beta chain was recorded in a study of control samples from healthy donors and cancer patients. This CDR3 comprises 14 residues. Germline loops: CDR1 LGHNA, CDR2 YSLEER. V gave up 4 bases and J gave up 10 bases; unmatched junction bases: 12. Clones were sequenced by immunoSEQ multiplex PCR, and TCRdb holds only the in-frame ones, with some missing. The sample lists 95,000 to 150,000 clones; roughly 92% were seen once. J is TRBJ1-2 and V is TRBV4-3, with 7 bases aligning to TRBD1. Material: blood. The sequence was obtained from a woman under 30 in good health. CDR3 residues: CASSLVVRQGSYTF. DNA of the CDR3: TGCGCCAGCAGCCTCGTCGTTAGACAGGGTTCCTACACCTTC.